The 9 T cell receptor beta chains below all came from one sample that was sequenced in a study of T cells in Graves' hyperthyroidism and ophthalmopathy (dated by TCRdb to between 2017 and 2020). Library generation was performed with multiplex PCR. Sequencing relied on an Illumina HiSeq 2000. The TCR beta CDR3 regions were amplified from the RNA transcripts. For the first round of RT-PCR on the TCR CDR3, the HTBI primer set was used together with the Qiagen OneStep RT-PCR kit. TCRdb reworked the public reads: Q25 trimming with fastp, MiXCR clone assembly, productive beta chains retained. One record per CDR3 amino acid sequence lists the most common genes and DNA. This sample lists 500,000 to 650,000 distinct CDR3 sequences; just under 20% were detected once. Roughly 50% of the sample is taken by the ten largest. The sample consisted of blood. Receptors were obtained from a man between 35 and 55 years old with Graves' ophthalmopathy.

The chain combines TRBV7-8 with TRBJ2-5; either TRBD1 or TRBD2 may fit D (5 bases each). Trimming removed 3 bases at V and 6 bases at J, with 17 bases between. The CDR3 runs to 15 residues. CDR1 is SGHVS and CDR2 is FQNEAQ in the germline V gene. CDR3 protein: CASSLRIGELQTQYF. CDR3 DNA sequence: TGTGCCAGCAGCTTGAGAATAGGGGAGCTTCAGACCCAGTACTTC.

This clonotype turned up a few times. This chain uses TRBV3-1 with TRBJ2-7; D is unresolved. Trimming took 2 bases from V and 2 from J, leaving 10 bases between them. The CDR3 spans 14 residues. Germline V gives CDR1 LGHDT, CDR2 YNNKEL (reference sequence). Here the CDR3 reads CASSQLPSTYEQYF. The CDR3 coding sequence is TGTGCCAGCAGCCAACTTCCTAGTACCTACGAGCAGTACTTC.

There are many counts of this clonotype. This chain joins TRBV3-1 and TRBJ1-2; TRBD1 aligns across 7 bases. Germline V gives CDR1 LGHDT, CDR2 YNNKEL (reference sequence). The ends lost 1 base at V and 8 bases at J; junction bases unmatched: 4. This CDR3 region has 13 residues. CDR3 loop: CASSQGTGGGYTF. The DNA for the CDR3 is TGTGCCAGCAGCCAAGGGACAGGCGGCGGCTACACCTTC.

The chain joins TRBV6-4 to TRBJ1-2, with D uncertain. Trimming shortened V by 0 bases and J by 6 bases, and 8 bases separated the two germline ends. Germline V gives CDR1 MRHNA, CDR2 SNTAGT. The CDR3 is 13 amino acids. The CDR3 loop reads CASSDSYGNGYTF. In DNA form, the CDR3 reads TGTGCCAGCAGTGACTCCTACGGAAATGGCTACACCTTC.

This chain uses TRBV20-1 with TRBJ2-5; TRBD1 aligns across 12 bases. Trimming at V came to 7 bases and at J to 4 bases, leaving 10 bases not matched to a gene. Germline CDR1 DFQATT, CDR2 SNEGSKA (reference sequence). The CDR3 has 15 residues. The CDR3 DNA is TGCAGTGGCGACCCGGGACAGGGGGCGGGAGAGACCCAGTACTTC. Protein product: CSGDPGQGAGETQYF.

V usage is TRBV27 and J usage is TRBJ1-2, with D perhaps matching TRBD1 (6 bases). Trimming stripped 4 bases from V and 6 bases from J, with 21 bases between. The CDR3 loop spans 16 amino acids. CDR1 and CDR2 from the germline V gene are MNHEY and SMNVEV (reference sequence). This chain's CDR3 is CASSSNGGGRWNGYTF. Written as DNA, the CDR3 is TGTGCCAGCAGTTCAAATGGCGGGGGGCGCTGGAATGGCTACACCTTC.

This clonotype was recorded at least ten times. The chain carries TRBV7-3 and TRBJ2-1; D unresolved. V lost 1 base and J 0 bases, leaving 10 bases between the germline ends. The CDR3 runs 16 residues. Germline V gene lookup returns CDR1 SGHTA and CDR2 FQGTGA. The CDR3 protein is CASSLIGPSSYNEQFF. CDR3 nucleotide sequence: TGTGCCAGCAGCTTAATCGGACCCAGCTCCTACAATGAGCAGTTCTTC.

Regarding this clonotype: The junction departs from the called germline gene at one end, perhaps through a read error. This chain connects TRBV7-7 to TRBJ2-3, with a possible D match to TRBD1 (6 bases). Per germline, CDR1 SSHAT and CDR2 FNYEAQ (reference sequence). This CDR3 region has 15 residues. The chain's CDR3 is CASSTGTRSTDTQYF. The CDR3 DNA reads as TGTGCTAGCAGTACCGGGACACGAAGCACAGATACGCAGTATTTT.

This clonotype was recorded many times. The gene calls are TRBV12-3 or TRBV12-4 and TRBJ1-2, with D unclear. This CDR3 is built from 13 residues. V lost 10 bases and J 3 bases, leaving 15 bases between the germline ends. CDR3 nucleotides: TGTGCCACCCAACACCTCAAGGACTATGGCTACACCTTC. Amino acids: CATQHLKDYGYTF.